These 23 T cell receptor beta chains share one sample of origin, sequenced in a study of beta chain features in type 1 diabetes. Overall study results and limits: Within each of all four CD4+ subsets, Type 1 diabetes patients had TCRB CDR3s that were moderately but significantly shorter.

What these receptors recognize is not known. The study reverse transcribed the entire isolated RNA, so it sequenced expressed TCRB transcripts. Repertoires were generated with immunoSEQ multiplex PCR, while TCRdb's copy carries only in-frame clones and drops some. This sample yields some 250,000 clones, of which approximately 13% are seen a single time; 0.015% to 0.02% belongs to the top ten. The specimen was naive CD4+ T cells from blood. The receptors were gathered from a man younger than 40 with type 1 diabetes.

This clone was seen only a few times. The chain links TRBV6-6 to TRBJ2-1; D might be TRBD1 (6 bases). The CDR3 has 16 amino acids. The germline CDR1 and CDR2 sequences are MNHNY and SVGAGI (reference sequence). V lost 5 bases, J lost 0 bases, and 14 bases lay in between. CDR3 coding DNA: TGTGCCAGCAGTAAAACGACAGGTAGCTCCTACAATGAGCAGTTCTTC. It specifies CASSKTTGSSYNEQFF.

A few counts support this clone. This sequence joins TRBV30 and TRBJ2-1; tentative D call: TRBD2 (5 bases). The CDR3 extends over 12 amino acids. The germline V and J ends were trimmed by 5 bases and 6 bases, with 11 bases remaining between them. Germline-derived CDR1 and CDR2 are GTSNPN and SVGIG (reference sequence). The DNA for the CDR3 is TGTGCCTGGTCCAGCGGAGCCAATGAGCAGTTCTTC. This encodes CAWSSGANEQFF.

The V gene is TRBV5-1, the J gene TRBJ2-3; the D is unclear. Trimming cost V 9 bases and J 0 bases, with 11 bases left between them. The germline CDR1 and CDR2 sequences are SGHRS and YFSETQ. There are 13 residues in the CDR3. As DNA, the CDR3 is TGCGCCACCTCCCTAGGTAGCACAGATACGCAGTATTTT. This encodes CATSLGSTDTQYF.

This chain connects TRBV5-6 to TRBJ2-7, with a possible D match to TRBD1 (6 bases). Germline values: CDR1 SGHDT, CDR2 YYEEEE. V was shortened by 3 bases and J by 6 bases, with 13 bases between the two germline ends. The CDR3 has 13 residues. CDR3 DNA sequence: TGTGCCAGCAGCTGGGGACAAAATGGCGAGCAGTACTTC. Translation: CASSWGQNGEQYF.

The chain links TRBV28 to TRBJ2-5; 10 bases map to TRBD2. Germline V gene data show CDR1 as MDHEN and CDR2 as SYDVKM. V gave up 2 bases and J gave up 5 bases; unmatched junction bases: 5. CDR3 length: 15 amino acids. CDR3 loop: CASSLKRGGAETQYF. The DNA of the CDR3 is TGTGCCAGCAGTTTAAAGCGGGGGGGTGCGGAGACCCAGTACTTC.

The table lists this clone with a few counts. V and J are TRBV6-5 and TRBJ1-1; D might be TRBD1 (6 bases). V shed 6 bases and J shed 5 bases, with 10 bases lying between them. The CDR3 loop spans 12 amino acids. CDR1 and CDR2 from the germline V gene are MNHEY and SVGAGI. DNA for the CDR3: TGTGCCAGCAGCCGAGGACAGACTGAAGCTTTCTTT. Amino acids: CASSRGQTEAFF.

This clone has a handful of counts. This chain links TRBV7-6 with TRBJ1-1, with TRBD1 as a possible D gene (5 bases). V was pared by 4 bases and J by 1 base, with 22 bases between. CDR3 length: 18 amino acids. Germline V gene lookup returns CDR1 SGHVS and CDR2 FNYEAQ. CDR3 region: CASSSPDIWNRQNTEAFF. The CDR3 coding sequence is TGTGCCAGCAGCTCCCCGGACATTTGGAACCGTCAGAACACTGAAGCTTTCTTT.

The rearrangement links TRBV18 to TRBJ2-3; D might be TRBD2 (6 bases). The CDR3 has 16 amino acids. The germline V and J ends were trimmed by 4 bases and 2 bases, with 16 bases remaining between them. Germline CDR1 reads KGHSH; CDR2 reads LQKENI. The CDR3, as DNA: TGTGCCAGCTCACTTACTGGAGGGATGGACACAGATACGCAGTATTTT. Translation gives CASSLTGGMDTDTQYF.

This clone was seen only a few times. This chain links TRBV19 with TRBJ2-1; the match to TRBD1 covers 7 bases. V was clipped by 3 bases and J by 1 base; unmatched bases: 6. The CDR3 consists of 16 residues. The germline V gene has CDR1 LNHDA and CDR2 SQIVND (reference sequence). The CDR3 DNA sequence: TGTGCCAGTAGTATCCCGGGGACAGTATCCTACAATGAGCAGTTCTTC. Protein sequence: CASSIPGTVSYNEQFF.

The chain couples TRBV7-8 to TRBJ1-1; TRBD1 agrees at 9 bases. Looked up from germline, CDR1 is SGHVS and CDR2 is FQNEAQ. V gave up 1 base and J gave up 8 bases; unmatched junction bases: 5. The CDR3 is made up of 14 amino acids. The DNA for the CDR3 is TGTGCCAGCAGCTTAGTTAGGGACAGGGTAGAAGCTTTCTTT. Translating gives CASSLVRDRVEAFF.

The chain carries TRBV19 and TRBJ2-5; 10 nucleotides agree with TRBD2. The CDR3 contains 16 residues. V lost 4 bases to trimming and J lost 5 bases; unmatched junction nucleotides: 10. Per the germline V gene, CDR1 is LNHDA and CDR2 is SQIVND (reference sequence). The CDR3 DNA reads as TGTGCCAGTAGTACCGCCGGGACTAGCGTCGTGGAGACCCAGTACTTC. Protein product: CASSTAGTSVVETQYF.

The V call is TRBV5-5, the J call TRBJ2-2; D is undetermined. The germline V and J ends were trimmed by 3 bases and 6 bases, with 6 bases remaining between them. Germline CDR1 and CDR2: SGHKS and YYEKEE (reference sequence). CDR3 length equals 12 residues. The CDR3 region has the DNA TGTGCCAGCAGCTACCAGGCCGGGGAGCTGTTTTTT. This gives the protein CASSYQAGELFF.

The rearrangement joins TRBV13 to TRBJ1-1; the D gene is possibly TRBD1 (6 bases). This CDR3 region has 12 residues. Trimming took off 0 bases at V and 8 bases at J, with 7 bases between the two ends. In germline, CDR1 is PRHDT, CDR2 FYEKMQ (reference sequence). The CDR3 reads CASSLGDREAFF. The CDR3 DNA sequence: TGTGCCAGCAGCTTAGGAGACAGGGAAGCTTTCTTT. The full variable domain, with the rest looked up from reference TRBV13 and TRBJ1-1, is AAGVIQSPRHLIKEKRETATLKCYPIPRHDTVYWYQQGPGQDPQFLISFYEKMQSDKGSIPDRFSAQQFSDYHSELNMSSLELGDSALYFCASSLGDREAFFGQGTRLTVV.

This clone has just a few counts. The chain uses TRBV18 and TRBJ2-7; the match to TRBD1 covers 7 bases. V shed 6 bases and J 4 bases; nucleotides not matched to a gene: 6. The CDR3 is 13 amino acids. Germline values: CDR1 KGHSH, CDR2 LQKENI. CDR3 nucleotide sequence: TGTGCCAGCTCCCGGGACAGCGGTTACGAGCAGTACTTC. Amino acid sequence: CASSRDSGYEQYF.

This clone was seen more than once but under ten times. This sequence joins TRBV6-1 and TRBJ2-1; TRBD2 aligns across 8 bases. This CDR3 is 14 amino acids long. J was trimmed by 5 bases and V by 10 bases; bases with no gene match: 10. Germline V gene lookup returns CDR1 MNHNS and CDR2 SASEGT. CDR3 nucleotides: TGTGCCACCTTGAGCGGGGGAACTGACAATGAGCAGTTCTTC. Its protein is CATLSGGTDNEQFF.

The chain links TRBV2 to TRBJ1-5, with a tentative D call TRBD1 (5 bases). Germline CDR1 reads SNHLY; CDR2 reads FYNNEI. V was cut by 6 bases and J by 6 bases, with 9 bases left in between. This CDR3 is built from 12 residues. The CDR3 DNA is TGTGCCAGCAGGCCGGGGGGTCAGCCCCAGCATTTT. Translating it yields CASRPGGQPQHF.

In its sample, this clone was seen a few times. This sequence joins TRBV27 and TRBJ2-1; TRBD2 might be the D (6 bases). Per germline, CDR1 MNHEY and CDR2 SMNVEV (reference sequence). The CDR3 sequence is 14 residues long. V lost 8 bases, J lost 1 base, and 12 bases lay in between. The CDR3 sequence: CASRARGSYNEQFF. CDR3 DNA: TGTGCCAGCCGGGCCCGGGGGTCCTACAATGAGCAGTTCTTC.

This clone was found once. The genes are TRBV9 and TRBJ2-1, with D tentatively TRBD2 (5 bases). This CDR3 is 18 amino acids long. Germline V gives CDR1 SGDLS, CDR2 YYNGEE. Deletions cut 4 bases from V and 0 bases from J, with 20 bases between. CDR3 bases: TGTGCCAGCAGCTTACGGACTTTCTCCGACCCCTCCTACAATGAGCAGTTCTTC. Protein sequence: CASSLRTFSDPSYNEQFF.

This clone was counted a few times. The rearrangement joins TRBV6-6 to TRBJ1-1; TRBD1 matches 8 bases. Germline-derived CDR1 and CDR2 are MNHNY and SVGAGI (reference sequence). V shed 6 bases, J shed 8 bases, and the junction held 5 bases outside the gene matches. The CDR3 covers 12 residues. CDR3 residues: CASRADRGEAFF. The CDR3 coding sequence is TGTGCCAGCAGGGCCGACAGGGGCGAAGCTTTCTTT.

This chain links TRBV9 with TRBJ2-7; D might be TRBD1 (5 bases). Germline V CDR1 and CDR2: SGDLS, YYNGEE. The CDR3 runs to 16 residues. V lost 3 bases and J lost 1, with 17 bases in between. The CDR3 protein is CASSARQQAYSYEQYF. The CDR3 DNA follows: TGTGCCAGCAGCGCGAGACAGCAAGCTTATTCCTACGAGCAGTACTTC.

The CDR3 spells CASTLDKIGTEAFF. The CDR3 DNA sequence: TGTGCCAGCACTTTAGACAAGATCGGCACTGAAGCTTTCTTT. The chain is built from TRBV6-5 and TRBJ1-1; D unclear. Germline V CDR1 and CDR2: MNHEY, SVGAGI. This CDR3 has 14 amino acids. Trimming stripped 7 bases from V and 4 bases from J, with 16 bases between.

The chain couples TRBV7-9 to TRBJ1-1; D unclear. The V gene's germline CDR1 is SEHNR and CDR2 FQNEAQ (reference sequence). The V gene lost 0 bases and the J gene lost 10 bases, with 9 bases spanning the gap. The CDR3 runs 12 residues. CDR3 residues: CASSLAPEAAFF. The DNA for the CDR3 is TGTGCCAGCAGCTTAGCGCCGGAGGCAGCTTTCTTT.

The chain couples TRBV4-1 to TRBJ1-6; D might be TRBD1 (6 bases). Germline loops: CDR1 MGHRA, CDR2 YSYEKL. The V gene lost 6 bases and the J gene lost 1 base, with 10 bases spanning the gap. This CDR3 comprises 15 residues. CDR3 region: CASSPDRSYNSPLHF. DNA of the CDR3: TGCGCCAGCAGTCCCGACAGGTCCTATAATTCACCCCTCCACTTT.